This TCR beta chain was recorded in a study of CXCR3-negative and CXCR3-positive naive CD8 T cells. Study-level background: Roughly 1.5 +/- 0.3 million TRB reads came from each library, giving about 135 million in total. Study-wide findings and caveats: TRB CDR3 properties were used to infer TCR strength, and surface CD5 was comparable between naive subsets. CXCR3-positive naive cells carried more hydrophobic TRB CDR3s than CXCR3-negative ones.

UMI-labeled 5' RACE TRB cDNA libraries were prepared from the cells. TCRdb reanalyzed the 5' RACE reads, giving one entry per CDR3 protein sequence and no DNA. The specimen's table records 85,000 to 120,000 distinct CDR3 sequences. As for this clonotype: The target antigen is unknown.

The length of the CDR3 is 19 residues. In germline, CDR1 is WNHNN, CDR2 SYGVQD (reference sequence). The rearrangement joins TRBV10-1 to TRBJ2-7; TCRdb returns TRBD2, unconfirmable since there is no DNA. Sample: naive CXCR3+ CD8+ T cells from blood. The subset: CD45RO-CCR7+CD27+CD95- naive CD8+ T cells expressing CXCR3 (TNR3+). The receptor comes from a human donor in good health. Some clones in this sample may be carry-over from other donors' samples. The CDR3 loop is CASSEGGLAGREPPYEQYF.